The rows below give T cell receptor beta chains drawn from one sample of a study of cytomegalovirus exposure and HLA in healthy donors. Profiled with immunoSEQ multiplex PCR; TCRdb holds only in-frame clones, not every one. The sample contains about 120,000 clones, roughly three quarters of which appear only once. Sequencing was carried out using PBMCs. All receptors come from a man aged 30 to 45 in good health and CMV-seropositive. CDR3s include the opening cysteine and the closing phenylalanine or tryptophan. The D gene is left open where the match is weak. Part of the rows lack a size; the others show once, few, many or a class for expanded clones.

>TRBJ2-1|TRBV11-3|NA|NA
CASSFKAGPYNEQFF
TGTGCCAGCAGCTTTAAAGCGGGCCCCTACAATGAGCAGTTCTTC
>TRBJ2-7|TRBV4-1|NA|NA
CASSRTSERVYEQYF
TGCGCCAGCAGCCGCACCTCGGAACGGGTCTACGAGCAGTACTTC
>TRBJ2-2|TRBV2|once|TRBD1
CASLRGRGRPGELFF
TGTGCCAGTCTGAGGGGCAGGGGGCGCCCCGGGGAGCTGTTTTTT
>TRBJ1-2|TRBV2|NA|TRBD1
CASSSPGQSYGYTF
TGTGCCAGCAGTTCCCCGGGACAGAGCTATGGCTACACCTTC
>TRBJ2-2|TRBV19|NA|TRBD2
CASSPRPVAGASGELFF
TGTGCCAGTAGTCCCCGGCCCGTAGCGGGAGCGTCCGGGGAGCTGTTTTTT
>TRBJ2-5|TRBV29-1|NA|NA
CSVVRQETQYF
TGCAGCGTTGTGCGACAAGAGACCCAGTACTTC
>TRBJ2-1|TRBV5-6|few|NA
CASSAQGRGQFF
TGTGCCAGCAGCGCACAGGGTAGGGGCCAGTTCTTC
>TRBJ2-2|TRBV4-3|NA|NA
CASSLTRVTGELFF
TGCGCCAGCAGTCTCACCCGGGTTACCGGGGAGCTGTTTTTT
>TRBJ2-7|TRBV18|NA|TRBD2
CASSPPGSGRYEQYF
TGTGCCAGCTCACCACCAGGAAGCGGGAGGTACGAGCAGTACTTC
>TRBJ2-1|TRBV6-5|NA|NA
CASSPRELFYNEQFF
TGTGCCAGCAGTCCCCGGGAGTTGTTCTACAATGAGCAGTTCTTC
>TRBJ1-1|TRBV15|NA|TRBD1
CATSRDRGSAEAFF
TGTGCCACCAGCAGGGACAGGGGGTCCGCTGAAGCTTTCTTT
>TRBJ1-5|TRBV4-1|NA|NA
CASSHRIRSNQPQHF
TGCGCCAGCAGCCATCGGATCAGGAGCAATCAGCCCCAGCATTTT
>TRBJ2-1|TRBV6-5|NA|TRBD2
CASSYSAGGSYNEQFF
TGTGCCAGCAGTTACTCAGCGGGAGGTTCCTACAATGAGCAGTTCTTC
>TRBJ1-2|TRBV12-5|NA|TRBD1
CASGLVLDRGPRVLPFSYGYTF
TGTGCTAGTGGTTTGGTGCTGGACAGGGGCCCACGGGTCCTTCCCTTCAGCTATGGCTACACCTTC
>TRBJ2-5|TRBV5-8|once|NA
CASSLGGLEYQETQYF
TGTGCCAGCAGCCTGGGAGGTCTGGAGTACCAAGAGACCCAGTACTTC
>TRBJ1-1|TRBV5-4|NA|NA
CASSLIQGNTEAFF
TGTGCCAGCAGCTTGATACAGGGGAACACTGAAGCTTTCTTT
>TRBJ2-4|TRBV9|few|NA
CASSVESSVIIQYF
TGTGCCAGCAGCGTAGAGTCTAGCGTGATCATTCAGTACTTC
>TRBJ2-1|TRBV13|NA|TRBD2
CASSLVAGGHNEQFF
TGTGCCAGCAGCTTAGTGGCGGGAGGACACAATGAGCAGTTCTTC
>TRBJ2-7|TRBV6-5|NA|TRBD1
CASSRDRSSYEQYF
TGTGCCAGCAGCCGGGACAGGAGCTCCTACGAGCAGTACTTC
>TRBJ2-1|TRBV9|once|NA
CASSAGLDSYNEQFF
TGTGCCAGCAGCGCGGGGTTGGACTCCTACAATGAGCAGTTCTTC
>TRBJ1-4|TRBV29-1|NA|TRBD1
CSVIDRGISGEKLFF
TGCAGCGTCATTGACAGGGGTATATCGGGTGAAAAACTGTTTTTT
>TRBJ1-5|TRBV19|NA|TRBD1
CASSSPEGQFVDQPQHF
TGTGCCAGTAGTTCACCCGAGGGACAGTTCGTGGATCAGCCCCAGCATTTT
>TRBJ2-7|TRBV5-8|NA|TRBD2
CASSPAGGGRFEQYF
TGTGCCAGCTCTCCCGCGGGGGGCGGACGATTCGAGCAGTACTTC
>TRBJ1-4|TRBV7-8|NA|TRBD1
CASSWGQEKLFF
TGTGCCAGCAGCTGGGGACAGGAAAAACTGTTTTTT
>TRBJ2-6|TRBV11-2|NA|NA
CASSFNRAGANVLTF
TGTGCCAGCAGCTTCAACAGGGCTGGGGCCAACGTCCTGACTTTC
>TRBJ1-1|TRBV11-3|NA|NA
CASSTNGVGEAFF
TGTGCCAGCAGCACAAATGGCGTCGGGGAAGCTTTCTTT
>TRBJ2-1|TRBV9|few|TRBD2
CASSPSSGRVVNEQFF
TGTGCCAGCAGTCCATCTAGCGGGAGGGTCGTCAATGAGCAGTTCTTC
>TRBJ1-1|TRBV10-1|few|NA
CASRSGLNTEAFF
TGCGCCAGCAGGTCGGGGTTGAACACTGAAGCTTTCTTT
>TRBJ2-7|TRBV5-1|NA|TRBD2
CASGVLAGSPYEQYF
TGCGCCAGCGGCGTCCTAGCGGGATCCCCCTACGAGCAGTACTTC
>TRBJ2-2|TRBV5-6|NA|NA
CASSLGARNTGELFF
TGTGCCAGCAGCTTGGGTGCCAGGAACACCGGGGAGCTGTTTTTT
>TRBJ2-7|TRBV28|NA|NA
CASSFGFRGAGEQYF
TGTGCCAGCAGTTTTGGGTTTCGGGGGGCGGGAGAGCAGTACTTC
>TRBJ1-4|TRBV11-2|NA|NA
CASSVRQATREKLFF
TGTGCCAGCAGCGTCAGACAAGCTACCCGAGAAAAACTGTTTTTT
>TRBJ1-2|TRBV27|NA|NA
CASSLGQFYGYTF
TGTGCCAGCAGTTTAGGACAGTTCTATGGCTACACCTTC
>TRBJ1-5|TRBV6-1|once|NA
CASSEAGGACNQPQHF
TGTGCCAGCAGTGAAGCGGGGGGGGCTTGCAATCAGCCCCAGCATTTT
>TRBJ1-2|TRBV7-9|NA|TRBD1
CASSLVPGQGQGYTF
TGTGCCAGCAGCTTAGTTCCAGGACAGGGGCAAGGCTACACCTTC
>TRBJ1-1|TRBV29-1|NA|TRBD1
CSVAGQMNTEAFF
TGCAGCGTGGCGGGACAGATGAACACTGAAGCTTTCTTT
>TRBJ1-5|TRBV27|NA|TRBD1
CASRRGQGVVSNQPQHF
TGTGCCAGCAGGAGGGGACAGGGGGTGGTTAGCAATCAGCCCCAGCATTTT
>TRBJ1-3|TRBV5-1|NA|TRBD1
CASSTTGGTGNTIYF
TGCGCCAGCAGCACGACAGGGGGTACTGGAAACACCATATATTTT
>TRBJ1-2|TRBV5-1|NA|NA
CASSLRGGQGPSGGYTF
TGCGCCAGCAGCCTCAGGGGAGGGCAGGGGCCGTCTGGAGGCTACACCTTC
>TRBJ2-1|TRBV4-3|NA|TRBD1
CASSQSLTGSNEQFF
TGCGCCAGCAGCCAATCTCTGACAGGGAGCAATGAGCAGTTCTTC
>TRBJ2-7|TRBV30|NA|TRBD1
CAWSPLNDRVSF
TGTGCCTGGAGTCCCCTTAATGACAGGGTGAGCTTC
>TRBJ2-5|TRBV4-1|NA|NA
CASSQAGPETQYF
TGCGCCAGCAGCCAAGCGGGTCCTGAGACCCAGTACTTC
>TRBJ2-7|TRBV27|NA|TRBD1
CASSKDRFSYEQYF
TGTGCCAGCAGTAAGGACAGGTTCTCCTACGAGCAGTACTTC
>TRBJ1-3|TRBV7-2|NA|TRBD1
CASSFRGQANGNTIYF
TGTGCCAGCAGCTTTCGGGGACAGGCCAACGGAAACACCATATATTTT
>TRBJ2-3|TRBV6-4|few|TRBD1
CASSDGQGAPDTQYF
TGTGCCAGCAGTGACGGGCAGGGGGCACCAGATACGCAGTATTTT
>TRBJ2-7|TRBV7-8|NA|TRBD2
CASSWLAGAGVMSSYEQYF
TGTGCCAGCAGCTGGTTAGCGGGAGCCGGTGTTATGAGCTCCTACGAGCAGTACTTC
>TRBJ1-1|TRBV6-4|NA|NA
CASRAGMNTEAFF
TGTGCCAGCAGGGCGGGCATGAACACTGAAGCTTTCTTT
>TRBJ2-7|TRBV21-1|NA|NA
CASSDRVYEQYF
TGTGCCAGCAGCGACAGGGTCTACGAGCAGTACTTC
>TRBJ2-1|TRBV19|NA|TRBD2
CASSIGLAGVRNEQFF
TGTGCCAGTAGTATTGGACTAGCGGGAGTGAGGAATGAGCAGTTCTTC
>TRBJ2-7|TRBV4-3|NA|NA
CASSQGTLPSYEQYF
TGCGCCAGCAGCCAAGGAACTCTTCCGTCCTACGAGCAGTACTTC
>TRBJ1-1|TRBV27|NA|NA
CAPPKPNTEAFF
TGTGCCCCCCCGAAGCCGAACACTGAAGCTTTCTTT